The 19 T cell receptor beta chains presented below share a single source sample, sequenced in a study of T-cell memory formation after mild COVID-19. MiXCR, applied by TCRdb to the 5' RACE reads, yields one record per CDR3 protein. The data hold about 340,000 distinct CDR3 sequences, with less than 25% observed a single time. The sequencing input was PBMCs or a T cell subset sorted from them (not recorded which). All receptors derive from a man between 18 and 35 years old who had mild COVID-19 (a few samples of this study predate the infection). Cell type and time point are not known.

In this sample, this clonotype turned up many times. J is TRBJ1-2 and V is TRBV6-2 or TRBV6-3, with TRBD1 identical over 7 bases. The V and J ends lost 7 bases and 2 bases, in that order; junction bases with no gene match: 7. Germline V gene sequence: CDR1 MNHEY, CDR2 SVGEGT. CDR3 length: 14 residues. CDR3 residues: CASTEPRGNYGYTF. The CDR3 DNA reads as TGTGCCAGCACCGAACCCAGGGGGAACTATGGCTACACCTTC.

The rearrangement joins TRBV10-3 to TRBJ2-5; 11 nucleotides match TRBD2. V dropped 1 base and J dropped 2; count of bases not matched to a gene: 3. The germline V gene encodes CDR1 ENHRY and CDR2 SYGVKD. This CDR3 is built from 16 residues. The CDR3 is CAISEWLAGGQETQYF. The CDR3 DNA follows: TGTGCCATCAGTGAGTGGCTAGCGGGGGGACAAGAGACCCAGTACTTC.

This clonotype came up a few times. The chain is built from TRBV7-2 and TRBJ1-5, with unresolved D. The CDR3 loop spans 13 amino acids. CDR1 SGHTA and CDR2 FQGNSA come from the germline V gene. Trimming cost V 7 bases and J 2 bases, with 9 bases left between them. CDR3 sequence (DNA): TGTGCCAGCACCCGCGGGGGCAATCAGCCCCAGCATTTT. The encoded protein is CASTRGGNQPQHF.

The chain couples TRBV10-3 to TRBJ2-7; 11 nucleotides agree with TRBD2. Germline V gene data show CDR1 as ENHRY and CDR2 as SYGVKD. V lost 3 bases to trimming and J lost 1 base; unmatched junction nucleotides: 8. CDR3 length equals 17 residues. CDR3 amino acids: CAISEPSGGIGSYEQYF. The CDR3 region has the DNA TGTGCCATCAGTGAACCTAGCGGGGGGATCGGATCCTACGAGCAGTACTTC.

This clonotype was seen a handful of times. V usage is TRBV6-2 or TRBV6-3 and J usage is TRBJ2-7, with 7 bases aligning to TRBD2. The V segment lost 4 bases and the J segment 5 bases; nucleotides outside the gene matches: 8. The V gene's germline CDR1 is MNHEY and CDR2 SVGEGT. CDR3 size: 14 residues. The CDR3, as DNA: TGTGCCAGCAGTTCCGGGACCAGCGGGGACGAGCAGTACGTC. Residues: CASSSGTSGDEQYV.

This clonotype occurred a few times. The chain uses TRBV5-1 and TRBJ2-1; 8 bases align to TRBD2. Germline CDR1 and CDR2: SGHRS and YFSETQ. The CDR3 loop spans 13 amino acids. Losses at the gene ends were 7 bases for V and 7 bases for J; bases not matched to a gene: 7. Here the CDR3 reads CASSGTRLNEQFF. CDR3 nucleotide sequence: TGCGCCAGCTCCGGGACTAGGCTTAATGAGCAGTTCTTC.

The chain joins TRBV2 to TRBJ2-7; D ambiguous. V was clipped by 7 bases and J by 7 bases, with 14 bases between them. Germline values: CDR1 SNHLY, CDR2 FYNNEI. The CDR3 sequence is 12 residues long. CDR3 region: CASTPGPGEQYF. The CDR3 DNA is TGTGCCAGCACCCCTGGGCCAGGAGAGCAGTACTTC.

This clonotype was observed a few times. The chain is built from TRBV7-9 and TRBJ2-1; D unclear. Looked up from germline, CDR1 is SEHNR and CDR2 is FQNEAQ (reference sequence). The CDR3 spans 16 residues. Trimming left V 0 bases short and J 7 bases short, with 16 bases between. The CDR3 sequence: CASSLAPQDLRNEQFF. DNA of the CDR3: TGTGCCAGCAGCTTAGCTCCCCAGGACCTTAGGAATGAGCAGTTCTTC.

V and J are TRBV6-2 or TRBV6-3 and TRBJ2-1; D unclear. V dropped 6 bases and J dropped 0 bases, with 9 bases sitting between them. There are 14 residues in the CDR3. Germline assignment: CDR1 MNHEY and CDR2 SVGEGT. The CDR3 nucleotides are TGTGCCAGCAGCCGATATCGCTCCTACAATGAGCAGTTCTTC. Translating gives CASSRYRSYNEQFF.

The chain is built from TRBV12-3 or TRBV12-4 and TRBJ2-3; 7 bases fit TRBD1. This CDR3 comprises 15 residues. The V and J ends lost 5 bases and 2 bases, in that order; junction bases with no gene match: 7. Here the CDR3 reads CASSTRQGVTDTQYF. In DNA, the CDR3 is TGTGCCAGCAGTACACGACAGGGAGTCACAGATACGCAGTATTTT.

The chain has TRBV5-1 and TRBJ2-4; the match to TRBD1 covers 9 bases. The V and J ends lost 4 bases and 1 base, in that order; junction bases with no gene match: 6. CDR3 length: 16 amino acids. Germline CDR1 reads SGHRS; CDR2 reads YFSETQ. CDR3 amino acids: CASSDGTGWAKNIQYF. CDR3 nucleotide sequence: TGCGCCAGCAGCGACGGGACAGGGTGGGCCAAAAACATTCAGTACTTC.

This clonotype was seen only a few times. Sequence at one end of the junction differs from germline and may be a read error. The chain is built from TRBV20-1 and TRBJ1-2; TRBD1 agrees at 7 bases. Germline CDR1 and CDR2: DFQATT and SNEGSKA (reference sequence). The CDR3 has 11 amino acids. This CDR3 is CSAREIRDRPF. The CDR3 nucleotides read TGCAGTGCTAGAGAAATCAGGGACAGACCATTC.

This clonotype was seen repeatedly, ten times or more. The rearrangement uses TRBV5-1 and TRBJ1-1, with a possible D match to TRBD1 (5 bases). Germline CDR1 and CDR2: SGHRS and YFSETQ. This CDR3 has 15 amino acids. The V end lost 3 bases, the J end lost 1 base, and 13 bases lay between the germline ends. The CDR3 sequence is CASSSTGTPNTEAFF. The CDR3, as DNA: TGCGCCAGCAGCTCCACCGGGACCCCGAACACTGAAGCTTTCTTT.

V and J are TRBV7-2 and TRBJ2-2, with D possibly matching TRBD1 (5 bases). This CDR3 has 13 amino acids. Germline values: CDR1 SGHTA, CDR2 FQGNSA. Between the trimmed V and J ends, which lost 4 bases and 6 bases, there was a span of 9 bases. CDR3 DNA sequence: TGTGCCAGCAGCTCCCGACAGTCCGGGGAGCTGTTTTTT. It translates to CASSSRQSGELFF.

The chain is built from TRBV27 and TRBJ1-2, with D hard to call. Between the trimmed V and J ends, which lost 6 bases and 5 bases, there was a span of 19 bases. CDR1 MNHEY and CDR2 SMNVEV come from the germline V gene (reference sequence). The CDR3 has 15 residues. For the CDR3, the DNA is TGTGCCAGCAGAAGTCTGGGCACGGGAAAATATGGCTACACCTTC. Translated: CASRSLGTGKYGYTF.

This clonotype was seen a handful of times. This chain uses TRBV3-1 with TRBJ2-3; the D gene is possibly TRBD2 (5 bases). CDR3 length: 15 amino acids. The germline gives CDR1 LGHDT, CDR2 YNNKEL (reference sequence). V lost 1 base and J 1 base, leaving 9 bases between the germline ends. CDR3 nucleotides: TGTGCCAGCAGCCAAGGGGAGCGAGGCACAGATACGCAGTATTTT. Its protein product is CASSQGERGTDTQYF.

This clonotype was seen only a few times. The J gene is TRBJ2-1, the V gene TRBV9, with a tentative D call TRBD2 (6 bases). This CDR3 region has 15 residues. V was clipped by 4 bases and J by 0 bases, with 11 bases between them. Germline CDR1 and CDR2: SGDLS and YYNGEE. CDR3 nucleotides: TGTGCCAGCAGCCAAGAGGACTACTCCTACAATGAGCAGTTCTTC. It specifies CASSQEDYSYNEQFF.

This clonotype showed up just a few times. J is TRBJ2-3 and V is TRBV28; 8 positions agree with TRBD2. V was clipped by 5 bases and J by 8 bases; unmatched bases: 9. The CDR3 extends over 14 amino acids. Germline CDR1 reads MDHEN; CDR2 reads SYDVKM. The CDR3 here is CASSLSGTSSTQYF. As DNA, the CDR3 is TGTGCCAGCAGTCTCTCCGGGACTAGTAGTACGCAGTATTTT.

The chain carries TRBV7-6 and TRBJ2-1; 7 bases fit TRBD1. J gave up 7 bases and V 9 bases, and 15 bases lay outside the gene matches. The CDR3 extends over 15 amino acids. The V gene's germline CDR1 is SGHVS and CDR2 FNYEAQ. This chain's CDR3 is CASSPTGMVPNEQFF. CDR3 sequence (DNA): TGTGCCAGTAGCCCGACAGGGATGGTCCCGAATGAGCAGTTCTTC.